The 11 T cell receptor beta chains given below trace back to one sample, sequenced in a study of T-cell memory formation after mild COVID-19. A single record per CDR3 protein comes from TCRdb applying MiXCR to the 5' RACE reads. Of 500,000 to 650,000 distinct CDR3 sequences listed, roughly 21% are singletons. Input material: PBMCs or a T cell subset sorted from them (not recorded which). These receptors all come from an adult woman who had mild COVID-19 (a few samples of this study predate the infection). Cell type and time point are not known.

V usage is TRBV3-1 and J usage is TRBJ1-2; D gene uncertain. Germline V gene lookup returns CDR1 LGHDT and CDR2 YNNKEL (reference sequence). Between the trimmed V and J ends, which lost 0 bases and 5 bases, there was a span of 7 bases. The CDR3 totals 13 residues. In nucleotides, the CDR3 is TGTGCCAGCAGCCAAGACCACCGTTATGGCTACACCTTC. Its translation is CASSQDHRYGYTF.

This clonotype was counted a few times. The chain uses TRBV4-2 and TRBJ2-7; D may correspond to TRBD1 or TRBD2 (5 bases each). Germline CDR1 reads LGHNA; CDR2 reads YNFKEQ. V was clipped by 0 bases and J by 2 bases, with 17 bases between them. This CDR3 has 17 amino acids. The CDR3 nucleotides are TGTGCCAGCAGCCAAGAGGGGGTCTTAGACGGTCCCTACGAGCAGTACTTC. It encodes CASSQEGVLDGPYEQYF.

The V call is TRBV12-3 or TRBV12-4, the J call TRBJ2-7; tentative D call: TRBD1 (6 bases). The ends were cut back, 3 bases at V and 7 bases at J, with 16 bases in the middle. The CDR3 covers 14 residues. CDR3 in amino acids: CASSLTGAPGEQYF. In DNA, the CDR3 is TGTGCCAGCAGTTTGACAGGCGCCCCAGGGGAGCAGTACTTC.

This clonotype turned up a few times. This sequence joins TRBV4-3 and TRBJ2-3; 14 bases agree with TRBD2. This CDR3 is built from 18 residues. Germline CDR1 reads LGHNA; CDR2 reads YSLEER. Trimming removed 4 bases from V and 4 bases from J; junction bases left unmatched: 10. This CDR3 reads CASSRKGTSGRESDTQYF. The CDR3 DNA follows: TGCGCCAGCAGCCGGAAGGGGACTAGCGGGAGAGAGTCAGATACGCAGTATTTT.

The CDR3 loop is CASSALTGTGAEQYF. In DNA form, the CDR3 reads TGCGCCAGCAGCGCCTTAACCGGGACAGGGGCCGAGCAGTACTTC. The chain combines TRBV5-1 with TRBJ2-7, with TRBD1 identical over 10 bases. The CDR3 length is 15 residues. Germline V gene lookup returns CDR1 SGHRS and CDR2 YFSETQ. Trimming cost V 4 bases and J 6 bases; bases outside gene matches: 10.

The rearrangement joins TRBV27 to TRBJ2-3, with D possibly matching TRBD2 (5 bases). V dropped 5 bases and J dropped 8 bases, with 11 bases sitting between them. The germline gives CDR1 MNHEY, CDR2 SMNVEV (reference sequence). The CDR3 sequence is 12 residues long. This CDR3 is CASSTPRGTQYF. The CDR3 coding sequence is TGTGCCAGCAGTACGCCCCGGGGTACGCAGTATTTT.

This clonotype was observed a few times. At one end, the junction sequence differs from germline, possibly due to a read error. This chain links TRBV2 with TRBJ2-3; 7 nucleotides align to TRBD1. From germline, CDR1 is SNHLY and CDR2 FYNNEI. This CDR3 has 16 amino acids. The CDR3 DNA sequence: TGTGCCAGCAATGAAGCGGCAGGGGGTCGAGCAGATACGCAGTATTTT. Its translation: CASNEAAGGRADTQYF.

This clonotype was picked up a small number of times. The CDR3 protein is CASSERGLVTDTQYF. The CDR3 DNA follows: TGTGCCAGCAGCGAGAGGGGGCTCGTCACAGATACGCAGTATTTT. V is TRBV7-6 and J is TRBJ2-3; 7 bases agree with TRBD1. This CDR3 is 15 amino acids long. Looked up from germline, CDR1 is SGHVS and CDR2 is FNYEAQ. The V segment lost 5 bases and the J segment 2 bases; nucleotides outside the gene matches: 7.

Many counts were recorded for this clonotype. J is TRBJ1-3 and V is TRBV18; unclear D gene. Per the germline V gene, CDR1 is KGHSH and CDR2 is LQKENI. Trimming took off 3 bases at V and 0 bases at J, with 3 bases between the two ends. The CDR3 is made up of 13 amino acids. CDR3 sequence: CASSPSSGNTIYF. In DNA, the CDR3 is TGTGCCAGCTCACCGAGCTCTGGAAACACCATATATTTT.

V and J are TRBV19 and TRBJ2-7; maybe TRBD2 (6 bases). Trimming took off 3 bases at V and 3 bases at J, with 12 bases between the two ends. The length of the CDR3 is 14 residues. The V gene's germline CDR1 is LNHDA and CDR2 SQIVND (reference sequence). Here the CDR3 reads CASSMGLGLYEQYF. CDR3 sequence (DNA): TGTGCCAGTAGTATGGGGTTGGGACTCTACGAGCAGTACTTC.

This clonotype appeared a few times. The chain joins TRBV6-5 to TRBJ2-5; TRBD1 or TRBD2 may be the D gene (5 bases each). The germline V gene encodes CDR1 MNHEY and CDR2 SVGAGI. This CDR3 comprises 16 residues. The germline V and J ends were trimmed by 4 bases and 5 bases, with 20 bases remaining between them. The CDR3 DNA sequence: TGTGCCAGCAGTTCCGGGGCCCTCCCAAAGAAGGAGACCCAGTACTTC. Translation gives CASSSGALPKKETQYF.